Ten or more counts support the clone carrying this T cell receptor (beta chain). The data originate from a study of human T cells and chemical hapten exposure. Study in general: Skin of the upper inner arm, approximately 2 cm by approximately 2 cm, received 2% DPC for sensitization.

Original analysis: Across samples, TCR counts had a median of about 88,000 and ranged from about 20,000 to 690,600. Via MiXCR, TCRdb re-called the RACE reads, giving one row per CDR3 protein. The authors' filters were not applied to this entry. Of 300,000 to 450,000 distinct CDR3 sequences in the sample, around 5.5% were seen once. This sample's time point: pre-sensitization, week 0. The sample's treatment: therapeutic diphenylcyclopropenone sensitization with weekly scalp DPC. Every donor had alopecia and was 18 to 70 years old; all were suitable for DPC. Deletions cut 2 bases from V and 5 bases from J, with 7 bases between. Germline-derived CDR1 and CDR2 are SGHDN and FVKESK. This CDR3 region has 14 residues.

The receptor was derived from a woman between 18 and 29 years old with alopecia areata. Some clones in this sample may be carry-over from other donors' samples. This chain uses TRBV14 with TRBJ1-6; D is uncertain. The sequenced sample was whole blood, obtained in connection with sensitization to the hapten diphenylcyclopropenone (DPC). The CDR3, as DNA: TGTGCCAGCAGCCAATGGACGGATAATTCACCCCTCCACTTT. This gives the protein CASSQWTDNSPLHF.